The rows below give T cell receptor beta chains drawn from one sample of a study of cytomegalovirus exposure and HLA in healthy donors. Libraries were prepared by immunoSEQ multiplex PCR; TCRdb keeps only in-frame clonotypes and omits some of them. The sample lists 100,000 or so clones; nearly 80% were seen once. The specimen was PBMCs. Receptors originate from a woman in her forties in good health and CMV-seropositive. Both conserved end residues are part of each CDR3. D genes are given only for firm matches. The size of a clone is reported for some rows only, either as once, few or many, or as a class for expanded clones.

v_gene,d_gene,j_gene,abundance,len,CDR3nt,CDR3aa
TRBV19,NA,TRBJ1-5,NA,15,TGTGCCAGTACCCGAACCGCGACAAATTCTCAGCCCCAGCATTTT,CASTRTATNSQPQHF
TRBV7-9,TRBD1,TRBJ2-3,NA,16,TGTGCCAGCAGCTTAGAGGGGGCTCAAGCCACAGATACGCAGTATTTT,CASSLEGAQATDTQYF
TRBV19,NA,TRBJ2-1,NA,15,TGTGCCAGTAGTCCAGCGGCGGCGGGTGATACTGAGCAGTTCTTC,CASSPAAAGDTEQFF
TRBV6-6,TRBD1,TRBJ2-2,NA,15,TGTGCCAGCAGTTACCCCGGGACAGAAGCCGGGGAGCTGTTTTTT,CASSYPGTEAGELFF
TRBV19,NA,TRBJ2-1,NA,15,TGTGCCAGTAGTAGAGGCATGAGCTCCTACAATGAGCAGTTCTTC,CASSRGMSSYNEQFF
TRBV27,NA,TRBJ2-5,NA,14,TGTGCCAGCAGTTTGGACTGGGTAAGGGAGACCCAGTACTTC,CASSLDWVRETQYF
TRBV10-3,NA,TRBJ2-5,NA,15,TGTGCCATCAGTGACCCGATGAGGTACCAAGAGACCCAGTACTTC,CAISDPMRYQETQYF
TRBV6-5,TRBD2,TRBJ2-2,NA,15,TGTGCCAGCAGTTTTCTAGCGGGAGAAGGCGGGGAGCTGTTTTTT,CASSFLAGEGGELFF
TRBV28,TRBD1,TRBJ1-4,NA,14,TGTGCCGGCACCCCGGGACAGGGCTCCGAAAAACTGTTTTTT,CAGTPGQGSEKLFF
TRBV28,NA,TRBJ2-7,NA,13,TGTGCCAGCAGTTTGGGCGGGAACTACGAGCAGTACTTC,CASSLGGNYEQYF
TRBV7-3,TRBD2,TRBJ2-7,few,13,TGTGCCAGCAGCTTAAGACTAGCTACCGAGCAGTACTTC,CASSLRLATEQYF
TRBV7-9,TRBD1,TRBJ2-5,NA,17,TGTGCCAGCAGCTTAGGGCGAAAGTCAGGGGGCGCACAGACCCAGTACTTC,CASSLGRKSGGAQTQYF
TRBV19,TRBD2,TRBJ2-5,NA,16,TGTGCCAGTAGTACCGAGGGACTAGCGGGGCAAGAGACCCAGTACTTC,CASSTEGLAGQETQYF
TRBV11-2,NA,TRBJ2-2,NA,14,TGTGCCAGCCTCCACCGACTGACAGCTGGGGAGCTGTTTTTT,CASLHRLTAGELFF
TRBV7-2,TRBD2,TRBJ2-1,NA,14,TGTGCCAGCACCCGGACTAGCGGTTACAATGAGCAGTTCTTC,CASTRTSGYNEQFF
TRBV5-6,NA,TRBJ2-3,few,15,TGTGCCAGCAGCCCACTGGGGGCTAGCACAGATACGCAGTATTTT,CASSPLGASTDTQYF
TRBV7-9,TRBD2,TRBJ2-1,NA,16,TGTTCCAGCAGCCCGACAACTAGCGGGAGGTTGGATGAGCAGTTCTTC,CSSSPTTSGRLDEQFF
TRBV10-1,TRBD2,TRBJ2-1,NA,18,TGCGCCAGCAGGGGAGGAGCTAGGGAGGGAGGACGTTACAATGAGCAGTTCTTC,CASRGGAREGGRYNEQFF
TRBV4-3,NA,TRBJ1-5,few,15,TGCGCCAGCAGCCTCTCCATCGGGGGACATCAGCCCCAGCATTTT,CASSLSIGGHQPQHF
TRBV5-1,NA,TRBJ2-1,once,14,TGCGCCAGCAGCGAGGGACATCACTACAATGAGCAGTTCTTC,CASSEGHHYNEQFF
TRBV13,TRBD1,TRBJ2-7,NA,14,TGTGCCAGCAGCTTCGGACAGGACTCTAGATGGCAGTACTTC,CASSFGQDSRWQYF
TRBV5-6,NA,TRBJ2-3,NA,15,TGTGCCAGCAGCTTACAGGGCTTGGGCACAGATACGCAGTATTTT,CASSLQGLGTDTQYF
TRBV10-3,NA,TRBJ1-1,NA,14,TGTGCCATCAGTGAGTCGGAGCGTGGCACTGAAGCTTTCTTT,CAISESERGTEAFF
TRBV10-2,TRBD2,TRBJ2-3,NA,13,TGCGCCAGTCGACTAGCGGGAACCGATACGCAGTATTTT,CASRLAGTDTQYF
TRBV5-4,NA,TRBJ2-7,NA,14,TGTGCCAGCAGCTTGGATGTCAGCTCCTACGAGCAGTACTTC,CASSLDVSSYEQYF
TRBV19,NA,TRBJ1-4,NA,14,TGTGCCAGCCGACTCAGCCGGGCTAATGAAAAACTGTTTTTT,CASRLSRANEKLFF
TRBV19,NA,TRBJ2-3,NA,12,TGTGCCAGTAGCCCTTCGGGAGATACGCAGTATTTT,CASSPSGDTQYF
TRBV5-6,NA,TRBJ2-7,NA,14,TGTGCCAGCAGCTTGGTTAACAGGGCCTACGAGCAGTACTTC,CASSLVNRAYEQYF
TRBV18,TRBD1,TRBJ2-7,NA,15,TGTGCCAGCTCACCCGGACAGGAAAAGTCCTACGAGCAGTACTTC,CASSPGQEKSYEQYF
TRBV11-3,TRBD2,TRBJ2-1,NA,16,TGTGCCAGCAGCTTAGGACTAGCGGGAGGTTGGAATGAGCAGTTCTTC,CASSLGLAGGWNEQFF
TRBV4-3,NA,TRBJ2-7,NA,15,TGCGCCAGCAGCCAAGATAGAACAGGGTCCTACGAGCAGTACTTC,CASSQDRTGSYEQYF
TRBV5-1,NA,TRBJ1-2,NA,16,TGCGCCAGCAGCGCGCGGGGGGCGGTTGCTTTAGGTGGCTACACCTTC,CASSARGAVALGGYTF
TRBV2,NA,TRBJ2-3,NA,14,TGTGCCAGCAGTTTGGGGGGTGGCACAGATACGCAGTATTTT,CASSLGGGTDTQYF
TRBV4-3,NA,TRBJ1-3,few,16,TGCGCCAGCAGCCAAAGTGCCAGGGGCTCTGGAAACACCATATATTTT,CASSQSARGSGNTIYF
TRBV6-1,NA,TRBJ2-5,NA,13,TGTGCCTCCGGGACATTAACGCAAGAGACCCAGTACTTC,CASGTLTQETQYF
TRBV14,NA,TRBJ2-1,NA,15,TGTGCCAGCAGCCCGCAAGGAGGAGGCTACAATGAGCAGTTCTTC,CASSPQGGGYNEQFF
TRBV14,TRBD1,TRBJ1-1,many,16,TGTGCCAGCAGCCAAGGAGGTGGCAGGGGGTCCACTGAAGCTTTCTTT,CASSQGGGRGSTEAFF
TRBV4-1,TRBD1,TRBJ2-5,NA,17,TGCGCCAGCAGCCAGAGCCCGGGACAGGGAAGGCCGGAGACCCAGTACTTC,CASSQSPGQGRPETQYF
TRBV19,TRBD1,TRBJ2-5,once,14,TGTGCCAGTAGCGGACAGGGGAGGGGGGAGACCCAGTACTTC,CASSGQGRGETQYF
TRBV4-1,TRBD2,TRBJ2-7,NA,16,TGCGCCAGCAGCCAGCCTCTAGCGGGAAGGGCCTACGAGCAGTACTTC,CASSQPLAGRAYEQYF
TRBV11-2,TRBD2,TRBJ2-7,NA,15,TGTGCCAGCGGCTATTTACTAGCGGGAATGGACGAGCAGTACTTC,CASGYLLAGMDEQYF